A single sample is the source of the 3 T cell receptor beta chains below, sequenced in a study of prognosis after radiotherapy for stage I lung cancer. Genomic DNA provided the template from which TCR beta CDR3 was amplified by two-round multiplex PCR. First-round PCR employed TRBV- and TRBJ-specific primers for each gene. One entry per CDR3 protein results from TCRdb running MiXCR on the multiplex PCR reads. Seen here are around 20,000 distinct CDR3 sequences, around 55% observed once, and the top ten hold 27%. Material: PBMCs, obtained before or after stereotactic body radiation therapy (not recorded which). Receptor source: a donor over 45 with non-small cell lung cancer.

CDR3 coding DNA: TGTGCCAGCAGTTACGTCGACCTGCGGGGTCAGCCCCAGCATTTT. This sequence encodes CASSYVDLRGQPQHF. The chain is built from TRBV6-2 or TRBV6-3 and TRBJ1-5, with D hard to call. Trimming removed 2 bases at V and 6 bases at J, with 14 bases between. Germline assignment: CDR1 MNHEY and CDR2 SVGEGT. CDR3 size: 15 residues.

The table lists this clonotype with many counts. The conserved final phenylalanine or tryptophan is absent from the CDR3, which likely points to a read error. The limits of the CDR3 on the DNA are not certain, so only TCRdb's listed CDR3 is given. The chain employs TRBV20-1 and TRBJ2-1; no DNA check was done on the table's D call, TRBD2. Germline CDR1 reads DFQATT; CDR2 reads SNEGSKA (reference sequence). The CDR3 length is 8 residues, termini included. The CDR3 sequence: CSARNPSV.

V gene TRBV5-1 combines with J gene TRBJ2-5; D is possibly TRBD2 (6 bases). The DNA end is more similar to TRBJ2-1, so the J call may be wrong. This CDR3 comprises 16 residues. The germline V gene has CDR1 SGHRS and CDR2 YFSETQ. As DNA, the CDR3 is TGCGCCAGCAGCCCCCCACTAGCTTGGGGAAACAATGAGCAGTTCTTC. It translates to CASSPPLAWGNNEQFF.